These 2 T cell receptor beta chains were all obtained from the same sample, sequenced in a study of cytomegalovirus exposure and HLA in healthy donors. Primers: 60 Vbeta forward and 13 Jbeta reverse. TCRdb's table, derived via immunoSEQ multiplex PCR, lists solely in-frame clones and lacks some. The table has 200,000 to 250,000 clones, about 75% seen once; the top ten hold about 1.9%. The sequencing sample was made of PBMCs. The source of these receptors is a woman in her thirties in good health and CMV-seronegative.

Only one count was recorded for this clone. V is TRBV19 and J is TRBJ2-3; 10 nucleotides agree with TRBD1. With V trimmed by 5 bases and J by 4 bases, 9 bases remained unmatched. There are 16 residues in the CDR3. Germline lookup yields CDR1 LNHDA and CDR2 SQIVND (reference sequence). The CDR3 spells CASSPLDRGLSDTQYF. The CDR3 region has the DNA TGTGCCAGTAGTCCCTTAGACAGGGGGCTGTCAGATACGCAGTATTTT. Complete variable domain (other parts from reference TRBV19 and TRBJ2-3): DGGITQSPKYLFRKEGQNVTLSCEQNLNHDAMYWYRQDPGQGLRLIYYSQIVNDFQKGDIAEGYSVSREKKESFPLTVTSAQKNPTAFYLCASSPLDRGLSDTQYFGPGTRLTVL.

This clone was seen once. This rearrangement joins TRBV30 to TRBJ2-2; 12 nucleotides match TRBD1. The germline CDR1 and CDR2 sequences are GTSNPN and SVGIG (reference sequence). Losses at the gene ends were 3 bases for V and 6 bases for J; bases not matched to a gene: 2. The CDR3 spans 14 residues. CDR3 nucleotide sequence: TGTGCCTGGAGGGGACAGGGGGCCCCCGGGGAGCTGTTTTTT. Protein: CAWRGQGAPGELFF.